This T cell receptor (beta chain) was sequenced in a study of blood T cell repertoires in COVID-19. On this clone: Other DNA sequences within the sample encode an identical CDR3.

Generated by immunoSEQ multiplex PCR, the TCRdb table keeps only in-frame clones and is missing some. Of roughly 180,000 clones in the sample, 70% to 80% were seen once. The V segment lost 3 bases and the J segment 1 base; nucleotides outside the gene matches: 3. Germline loops: CDR1 SGHRS, CDR2 YFSETQ. The CDR3 runs to 14 residues. Seattle cases were enrolled at active infection and followed longitudinally. This receptor was taken from a woman aged 55-70 years with COVID-19, enrolled during active disease. The chain recombines TRBV5-1 with TRBJ1-1; 7 bases agree with TRBD1. Sequencing used peripheral blood. CDR3 sequence: CASSSSGGNTEAFF. For the CDR3, the DNA is TGCGCCAGCAGCTCATCAGGGGGGAACACTGAAGCTTTCTTT. The full variable domain, in which reference TRBV5-1 and TRBJ1-1 provide the parts outside the CDR3, is KAGVTQTPRYLIKTRGQQVTLSCSPISGHRSVSWYQQTPGQGLQFLFEYFSETQRNKGNFPGRFSGRQFSNSRSEMNVSTLELGDSALYLCASSSSGGNTEAFFGQGTRLTVV.